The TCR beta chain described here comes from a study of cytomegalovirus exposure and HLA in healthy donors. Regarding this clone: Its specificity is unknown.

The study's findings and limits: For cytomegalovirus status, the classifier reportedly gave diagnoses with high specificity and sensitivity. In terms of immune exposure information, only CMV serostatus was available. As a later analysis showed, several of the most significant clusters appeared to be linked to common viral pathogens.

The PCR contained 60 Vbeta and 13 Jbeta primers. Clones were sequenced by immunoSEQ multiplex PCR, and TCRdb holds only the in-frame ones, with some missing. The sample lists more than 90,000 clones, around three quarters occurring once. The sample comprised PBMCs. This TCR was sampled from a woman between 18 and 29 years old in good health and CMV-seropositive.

The CDR3: CASGGLAGGETQYF. The DNA of the CDR3 is TGTGCCAGCGGCGGGCTAGCGGGAGGGGAGACCCAGTACTTC. The chain employs TRBV7-8 and TRBJ2-5; 12 bases align to TRBD2. CDR1 SGHVS and CDR2 FQNEAQ come from the germline V gene. V lost 8 bases, J lost 5 bases, and 6 bases stayed unmatched. CDR3 length: 14 amino acids.